This record concerns one T cell receptor (beta chain) sequence. Its specificity is unknown. TCR beta CDR3 regions were amplified from RNA. HTBI primers were used for first-round RT-PCR of the TCR CDR3. TCRdb reprocessed the multiplex PCR reads with MiXCR, giving one entry per CDR3 protein. The sample contains about 840,000 distinct CDR3 sequences, 38% of which appear only once. The CDR3 contains 15 residues. The germline V gene encodes CDR1 SGHVS and CDR2 FNYEAQ. V was pared by 5 bases and J by 5 bases, with 7 bases of the junction left unmatched. This record comes from a study of T cells in Graves' hyperthyroidism and ophthalmopathy. Study summary: Blood was drawn when the patient was first diagnosed and still untreated.

The study's findings and limits: Researchers found most expanded thyroid clonotypes above 0.001 in blood as well.

J is TRBJ2-7 and V is TRBV7-6; 12 nucleotides line up with TRBD1. The receptor was isolated from a man younger than 35 with Graves' hyperthyroidism. Specimen: blood. Here the CDR3 DNA reads TGTGCCAGCAGCCTCCGGGACAGGGGGCTGGACGAGCAGTACTTC. As protein: CASSLRDRGLDEQYF.